This TCR beta chain was documented in a study of blood T cell repertoires in COVID-19. Study background: Acute and convalescent COVID-19 specimens originated in the United States, Italy and Spain. PBMCs, B-cell-depleted T cells, or T cells were the source of the cDNA or gDNA that made up the material.

Source study methods: The authors estimated nucleated cell counts from reference gene primer amplification. This table comes from immunoSEQ multiplex PCR, and its TCRdb copy is limited to in-frame clones, with some not included. That table supplies the V and J calls and clone size; D and trimming were determined from the DNA. The top ten hold around a third of the sample, which has about 80,000 clones, about four fifths seen once. V trimming: 3 bases; J trimming: 0 bases; junction bases outside the gene matches: 14. This CDR3 is 19 amino acids long. Germline V CDR1 and CDR2: KGHDR, SFDVKD. Sequences were obtained from peripheral blood. This TCR was recovered from a woman aged 70-85 years with acute or convalescent COVID-19. The chain is built from TRBV24-1 and TRBJ2-3; 7 bases map to TRBD1. This CDR3 is CATSDPRGRAGVSTDTQYF. CDR3 in DNA: TGTGCCACCAGTGATCCGAGGGGGCGGGCAGGGGTCAGCACAGATACGCAGTATTTT.